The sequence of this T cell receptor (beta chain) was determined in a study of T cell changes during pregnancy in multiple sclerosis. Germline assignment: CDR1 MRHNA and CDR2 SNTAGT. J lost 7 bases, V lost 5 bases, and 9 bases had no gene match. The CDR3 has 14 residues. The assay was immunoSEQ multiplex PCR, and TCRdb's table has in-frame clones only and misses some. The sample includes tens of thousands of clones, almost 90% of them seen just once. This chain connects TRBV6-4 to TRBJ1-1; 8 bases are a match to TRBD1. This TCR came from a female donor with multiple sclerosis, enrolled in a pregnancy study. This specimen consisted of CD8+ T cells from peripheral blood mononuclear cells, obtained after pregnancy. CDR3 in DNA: TGTGCCAGCAGTAATCCGACAGGGGCCCTTGAAGCTTTCTTT. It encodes CASSNPTGALEAFF.